The following is a T cell receptor beta chain sequence with its context. Its antigen is unknown. A multiplex PCR was run with 60 Vbeta primers and 13 Jbeta primers. Original processing methods: It was a later analysis that counted about 80 million unique TCR beta chains, of which 9 million to 13 million were shared. Sequencing used immunoSEQ multiplex PCR; TCRdb keeps in-frame clones, though not all of them. V, J and clone size are those of that table, while D and trimming were read from the DNA. Of 75,000 to 100,000 clones listed, roughly 77% are singletons. The data stem from a study of cytomegalovirus exposure and HLA in healthy donors. Turning to the study itself: As an earlier analysis found, some 170 million T cells yielded 117 million unique TCR beta sequences. Study conclusions and caveats: Being indistinguishable, some V segments were excluded, TRBV6-2 and TRBV6-3 among them. The sole available immune exposure information was CMV serostatus.

The CDR3 consists of 13 residues. V dropped 2 bases and J dropped 5; count of bases not matched to a gene: 3. The germline gives CDR1 SGHNT, CDR2 YYREEE (reference sequence). The TCR originated in a man aged 30 to 39 in good health and CMV-seronegative. Sequencing used PBMCs. V gene TRBV5-4 combines with J gene TRBJ1-1; 7 bases are shared with TRBD1. The CDR3 DNA sequence: TGTGCCAGCAGCTTTAACAGGGGTACTGAAGCTTTCTTT. Translating gives CASSFNRGTEAFF.